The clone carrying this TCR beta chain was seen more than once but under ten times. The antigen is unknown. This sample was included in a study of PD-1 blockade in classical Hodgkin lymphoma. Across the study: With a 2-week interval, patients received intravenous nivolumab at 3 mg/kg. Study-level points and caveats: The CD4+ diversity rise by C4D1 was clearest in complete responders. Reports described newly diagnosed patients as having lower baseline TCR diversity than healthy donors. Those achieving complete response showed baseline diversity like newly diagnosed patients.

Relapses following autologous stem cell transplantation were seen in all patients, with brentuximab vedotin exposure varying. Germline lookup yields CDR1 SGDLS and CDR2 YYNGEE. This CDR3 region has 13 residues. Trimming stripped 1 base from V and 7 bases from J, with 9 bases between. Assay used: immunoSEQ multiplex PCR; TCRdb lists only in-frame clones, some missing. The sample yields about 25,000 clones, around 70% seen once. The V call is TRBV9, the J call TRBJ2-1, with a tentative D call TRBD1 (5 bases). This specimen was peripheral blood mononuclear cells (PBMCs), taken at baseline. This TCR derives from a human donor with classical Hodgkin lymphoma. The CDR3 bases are TGTGCCAGCAGCGTAATACCAGGGAATGAGCAGTTCTTC. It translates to CASSVIPGNEQFF.